This entry concerns a single T cell receptor beta chain. Time point specified: baseline, week 1 (first vaccination visit). The sample's treatment: pre-vaccination baseline after standard-of-care therapy. This entry is derived from a study of a mutant IDH1 vaccine in newly diagnosed glioma. Study-level background: Patients under treatment included around 60% males and about 40% females and had a mean age of approximately 40 years.

The method was immunoSEQ multiplex PCR; TCRdb's version includes in-frame clones alone and lacks a portion of them. The data show tens of thousands of clones, with roughly 80% seen just once and approximately 1.8% held by the top ten. The CDR3 runs to 18 residues. The chain is built from TRBV21-1 and TRBJ2-5; the table assigns TRBD1, which was not confirmed against the DNA. TRBV21-1 counts as a pseudogene. Sample: PBMCs, taken from a glioma patient treated with radiotherapy, temozolomide or both. The clonotype originates from a woman between 40 and 55 years old with glioma. CDR3 nucleotide sequence: TGTGCCAGCAGCAGGGGGACATATTGTCAAGAGGGTCAAGAGACCCAGTACTTC. Translating gives CASSRGTYCQEGQETQYF.